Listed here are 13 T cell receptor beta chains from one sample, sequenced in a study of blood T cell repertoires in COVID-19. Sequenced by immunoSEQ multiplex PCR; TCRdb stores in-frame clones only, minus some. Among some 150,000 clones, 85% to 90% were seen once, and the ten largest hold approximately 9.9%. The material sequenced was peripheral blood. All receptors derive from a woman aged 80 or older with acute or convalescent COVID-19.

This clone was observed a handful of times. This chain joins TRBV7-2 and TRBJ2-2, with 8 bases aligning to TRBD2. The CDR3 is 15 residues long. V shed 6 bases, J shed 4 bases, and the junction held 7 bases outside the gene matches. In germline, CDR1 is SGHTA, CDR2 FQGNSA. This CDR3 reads CASRPAGGATGELFF. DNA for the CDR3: TGTGCCAGCAGGCCTGCCGGGGGGGCCACCGGGGAGCTGTTTTTT.

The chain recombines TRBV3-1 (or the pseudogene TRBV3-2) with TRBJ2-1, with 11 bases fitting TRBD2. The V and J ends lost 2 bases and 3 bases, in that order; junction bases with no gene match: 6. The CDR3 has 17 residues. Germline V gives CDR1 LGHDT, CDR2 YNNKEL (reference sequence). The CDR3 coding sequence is TGTGCCAGCAGCCAACATAGCGGGGGGGTTCGCTACAATGAGCAGTTCTTC. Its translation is CASSQHSGGVRYNEQFF.

The CDR3 is CASSLGTAIQETQYF. The CDR3 coding sequence is TGTGCCAGCAGCTTAGGGACAGCAATACAAGAGACCCAGTACTTC. The chain has TRBV7-9 and TRBJ2-5; possible D gene TRBD1, 6 bases. The CDR3 covers 15 residues. The V end was cut by 1 base, the J end by 2 bases, with 11 bases between. Germline CDR1 reads SEHNR; CDR2 reads FQNEAQ (reference sequence).

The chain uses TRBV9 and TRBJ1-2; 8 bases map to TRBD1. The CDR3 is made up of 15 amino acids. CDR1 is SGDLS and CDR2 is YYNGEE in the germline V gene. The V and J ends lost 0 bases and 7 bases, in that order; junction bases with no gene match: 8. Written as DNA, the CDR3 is TGTGCCAGCAGCGTAGTGGCAGGGGGCTATCTTGGCTACACCTTC. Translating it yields CASSVVAGGYLGYTF. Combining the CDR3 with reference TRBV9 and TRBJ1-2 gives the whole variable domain DSGVTQTPKHLITATGQRVTLRCSPRSGDLSVYWYQQSLDQGLQFLIQYYNGEERAKGNILERFSAQQFPDLHSELNLSSLELGDSALYFCASSVVAGGYLGYTFGSGTRLTVV.

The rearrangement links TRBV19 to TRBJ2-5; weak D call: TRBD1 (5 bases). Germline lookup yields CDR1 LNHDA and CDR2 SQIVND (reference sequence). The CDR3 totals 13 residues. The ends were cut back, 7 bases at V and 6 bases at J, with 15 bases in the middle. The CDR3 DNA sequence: TGTGCCAGTAAGGATGTAGGGGAAAAGACCCAGTACTTC. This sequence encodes CASKDVGEKTQYF.

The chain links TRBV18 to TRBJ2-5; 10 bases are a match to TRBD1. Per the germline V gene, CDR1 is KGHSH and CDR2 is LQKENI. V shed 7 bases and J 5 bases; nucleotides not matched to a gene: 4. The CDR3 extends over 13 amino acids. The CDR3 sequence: CASLGQGMETQYF. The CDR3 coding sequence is TGTGCCAGCTTGGGACAGGGGATGGAGACCCAGTACTTC.

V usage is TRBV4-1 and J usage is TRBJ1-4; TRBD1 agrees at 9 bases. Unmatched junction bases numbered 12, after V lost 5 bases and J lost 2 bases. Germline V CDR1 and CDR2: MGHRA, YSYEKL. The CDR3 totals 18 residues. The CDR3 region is CASSSRSRDRVTNEKLFF. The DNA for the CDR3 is TGCGCCAGCAGCAGCCGGTCCCGGGACAGGGTTACTAATGAAAAACTGTTTTTT.

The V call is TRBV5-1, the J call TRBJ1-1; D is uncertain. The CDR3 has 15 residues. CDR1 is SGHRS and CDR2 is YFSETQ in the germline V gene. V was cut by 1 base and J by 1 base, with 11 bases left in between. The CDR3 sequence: CASSLNREQNTEAFF. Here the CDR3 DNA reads TGCGCCAGCAGCTTGAATCGGGAACAGAACACTGAAGCTTTCTTT. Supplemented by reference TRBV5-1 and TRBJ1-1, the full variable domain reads KAGVTQTPRYLIKTRGQQVTLSCSPISGHRSVSWYQQTPGQGLQFLFEYFSETQRNKGNFPGRFSGRQFSNSRSEMNVSTLELGDSALYLCASSLNREQNTEAFFGQGTRLTVV.

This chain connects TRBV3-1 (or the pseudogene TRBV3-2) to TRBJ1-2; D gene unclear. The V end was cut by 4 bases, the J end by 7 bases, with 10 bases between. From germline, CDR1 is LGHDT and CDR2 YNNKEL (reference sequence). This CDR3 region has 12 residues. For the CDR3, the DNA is TGTGCCAGCAGCCGTCAAGACATTGGCTACACCTTC. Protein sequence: CASSRQDIGYTF.

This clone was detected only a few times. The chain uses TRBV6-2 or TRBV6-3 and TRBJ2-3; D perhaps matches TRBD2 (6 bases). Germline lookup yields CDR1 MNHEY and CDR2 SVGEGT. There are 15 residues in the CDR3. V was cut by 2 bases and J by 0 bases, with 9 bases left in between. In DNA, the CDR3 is TGTGCCAGCAGTTACCTGAGCGGGAGCACAGATACGCAGTATTTT. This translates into CASSYLSGSTDTQYF.

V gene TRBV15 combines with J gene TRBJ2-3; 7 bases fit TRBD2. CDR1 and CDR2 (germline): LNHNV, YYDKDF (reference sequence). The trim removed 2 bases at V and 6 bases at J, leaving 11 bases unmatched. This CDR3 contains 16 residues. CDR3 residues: CATSRPLAVGLDTQYF. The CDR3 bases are TGTGCCACCAGCAGACCCCTAGCGGTGGGGCTGGATACGCAGTATTTT.

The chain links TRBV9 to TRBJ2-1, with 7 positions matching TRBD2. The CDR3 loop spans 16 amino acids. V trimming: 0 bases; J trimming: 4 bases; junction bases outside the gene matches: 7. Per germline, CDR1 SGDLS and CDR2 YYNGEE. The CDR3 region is CASSVAGIGGYNEQFF. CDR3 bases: TGTGCCAGCAGCGTAGCGGGGATCGGGGGGTACAATGAGCAGTTCTTC.

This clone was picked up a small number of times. DNA of the CDR3: TGCGCCAGCAGCTTGGCGGCGGTCTCTGGAAACACCATATATTTT. It yields the protein CASSLAAVSGNTIYF. The J gene is TRBJ1-3, the V gene TRBV5-1; D remains unclear. This CDR3 comprises 15 residues. Trimming took off 0 bases at V and 0 bases at J, with 7 bases between the two ends. CDR1 and CDR2 (germline): SGHRS, YFSETQ.